Listed below are T cell receptor beta chains from one sample, sequenced in a study of blood T cell repertoires in COVID-19. This table comes from immunoSEQ multiplex PCR, and its TCRdb copy is limited to in-frame clones, with some not included. The sample contains some 80,000 clones, around 78% of which appear only once. The sequenced sample was peripheral blood. These receptors were taken from a man in his sixties with COVID-19, enrolled during active disease. Each CDR3 is given with its conserved first and last residue. The D gene is left open where the match is weak. Clone size is shown for a subset of rows, as once, few, many or a class of expanded clone.

v_gene	abundance	j_gene	d_gene	CDR3nt	CDR3aa
TRBV5-1	once	TRBJ1-1	-	TGCGCCAGCAGCTTGAACAAAATGAACACTGAAGCTTTCTTT	CASSLNKMNTEAFF
TRBV25-1	-	TRBJ2-1	TRBD2	TGTGCCAGTCCCTTAGGAGGGCGGGAGTGGGGCCATGAGCAGTTCTTC	CASPLGGREWGHEQFF
TRBV6-1	-	TRBJ1-2	-	TGTGCCAGCAGTGAATCAGCCAGGGCTAACTATGGCTACACCTTC	CASSESARANYGYTF
TRBV6-1	-	TRBJ1-5	-	TGTGCCAGCAGTGAAGGGGGAGCGACGGTCAATCAGCCCCAGCATTTT	CASSEGGATVNQPQHF
TRBV5-1	-	TRBJ2-5	TRBD2	TGCGCCAGCAGCCGCAGCGCTAGCGGTTCTCAAGAGACCCAGTACTTC	CASSRSASGSQETQYF
TRBV3-1/TRBV3-2	many	TRBJ1-1	-	TGTGCCAGCAGCCAAGTAGGCGGGAACACTGAAGCTTTCTTT	CASSQVGGNTEAFF
TRBV19	-	TRBJ1-1	TRBD1	TGTGCCAGTAGTGGGGCTAGACAGGGTGATTCTAGGACTGAAGCTTTCTTT	CASSGARQGDSRTEAFF
TRBV6-1	once	TRBJ2-2	TRBD1	TGTGCCAGCAGTGAAGTTTTGGGGACAGGGGCGTACACCGGGGAGCTGTTTTTT	CASSEVLGTGAYTGELFF
TRBV2	-	TRBJ1-1	-	TGTGCCAGCAGTGAAGTATGGAGGGAGACTGAAGCTTTCTTT	CASSEVWRETEAFF
TRBV5-4	-	TRBJ2-7	-	TGTGCCAGCAGCTTGGGGTCAGGGGCGACCTCCTACGAGCAGTACTTC	CASSLGSGATSYEQYF
TRBV2	-	TRBJ2-3	-	TGTGCCAGCAGCTACGGACTATCAGATACGCAGTATTTT	CASSYGLSDTQYF
TRBV9	few	TRBJ1-1	TRBD1	TGTGCCAGCAGCGTCAGGGGGCTGAACACTGAAGCTTTCTTT	CASSVRGLNTEAFF
TRBV5-1	-	TRBJ1-6	-	TGCGCCAGCAGCTTGGCCAGCTCCTATAATTCACCCCTCCACTTT	CASSLASSYNSPLHF
TRBV11-3	-	TRBJ1-1	-	TGTGCCAGCAGCCTTACCAGTAACACTGAAGCTTTCTTT	CASSLTSNTEAFF
TRBV3-1/TRBV3-2	few	TRBJ2-6	TRBD2	TGTGCCAGCAGCCAAGTAGGGAGGGCCGGGGCCAACGTCCTGACTTTC	CASSQVGRAGANVLTF
TRBV27	-	TRBJ2-7	-	TGTGCCAGCAGTTTCTCGGACAGATTGTCCTACGAGCAGTACTTC	CASSFSDRLSYEQYF
TRBV14	-	TRBJ2-7	TRBD2	TGTGCCAGCAGCCAAGGGGAGGGCTTAACCTACGAGCAGTACTTC	CASSQGEGLTYEQYF
TRBV2	-	TRBJ1-3	-	TGTGCCAGCAGTGGGGGGGGAGGAAACACCATATATTTT	CASSGGGGNTIYF
TRBV19	-	TRBJ1-2	TRBD1	TGTGCCAGTAGGGACCCCCGACAGGGAGGTAACTATGGCTACACCTTC	CASRDPRQGGNYGYTF
TRBV6-6	-	TRBJ1-5	-	TGTGCCAGCATCTTCCGGGAGGGCAATCAGCCCCAGCATTTT	CASIFREGNQPQHF